A single sample gave rise to the 30 T cell receptor beta chains below, sequenced in a study of blood T cell repertoires in COVID-19. The protocol was immunoSEQ multiplex PCR, while the TCRdb copy is restricted to in-frame clones and leaves out a portion. The data hold some 200,000 clones, with under 90% observed a single time. Sequencing used peripheral blood. The receptors come from a man of 80 years or more with acute or convalescent COVID-19.

This clone occurred a few times. The chain recombines TRBV5-8 with TRBJ2-2; D ambiguous. The germline gives CDR1 SGHTS, CDR2 YDEGEE. This CDR3 is 13 amino acids long. V lost 6 bases to trimming and J lost 4 bases, with 10 bases between them. Here the CDR3 DNA reads TGTGCCAGCACCCCAAGCGTCACCGGGGAGCTGTTTTTT. Its protein product is CASTPSVTGELFF.

This chain uses TRBV30 with TRBJ2-3; tentatively, D is TRBD2 (6 bases). Germline values: CDR1 GTSNPN, CDR2 SVGIG (reference sequence). The V gene lost 0 bases and the J gene lost 3 bases, with 10 bases spanning the gap. This CDR3 comprises 14 residues. The DNA for the CDR3 is TGTGCCTGGAGTGTAATGACTAGTACAGATACGCAGTATTTT. Translation: CAWSVMTSTDTQYF.

V usage is TRBV30 and J usage is TRBJ2-5; 10 bases agree with TRBD2. J gave up 5 bases and V 4 bases, and 13 bases lay outside the gene matches. Germline CDR1 is GTSNPN and CDR2 is SVGIG (reference sequence). This CDR3 has 16 residues. CDR3 DNA sequence: TGTGCCTGGACCGGGGGATGGCTAGCGGGAGTGGAGACCCAGTACTTC. This translates into CAWTGGWLAGVETQYF.

This clone appeared once. This chain connects TRBV30 to TRBJ1-3, with D uncertain. The germline V gene has CDR1 GTSNPN and CDR2 SVGIG (reference sequence). The CDR3 contains 13 residues. With 6 bases removed from V and 0 bases from J, the gap between germline ends came to 9 bases. Written as DNA, the CDR3 is TGTGCCTGCTCTGAGGCCTCTGGAAACACCATATATTTT. Translated: CACSEASGNTIYF.

The chain recombines TRBV3-1 (or the pseudogene TRBV3-2) with TRBJ2-6; 8 positions match TRBD2. CDR1 is LGHDT, CDR2 YNNKEL, per germline (reference sequence). The CDR3 extends over 20 amino acids. The trim removed 0 bases at V and 0 bases at J, leaving 10 bases unmatched. The CDR3 sequence is CASSQDLLLAVLSGANVLTF. In DNA, the CDR3 is TGTGCCAGCAGCCAAGATCTCTTACTAGCGGTACTCTCTGGGGCCAACGTCCTGACTTTC.

The rearrangement links TRBV29-1 to TRBJ2-5; 8 bases match TRBD2. Germline loops: CDR1 SQVTM, CDR2 ANQGSEA. The CDR3 is 13 residues long. V lost 1 base, J lost 5 bases, and 3 bases stayed unmatched. CDR3 region: CSVEASGGETQYF. The CDR3, as DNA: TGCAGCGTTGAAGCGTCGGGAGGGGAGACCCAGTACTTC.

This clone was found a few times. The chain uses TRBV7-9 and TRBJ2-5; tentative D call: TRBD1 (6 bases). Looked up from germline, CDR1 is SEHNR and CDR2 is FQNEAQ (reference sequence). Trimming took off 5 bases at V and 4 bases at J, with 20 bases between the two ends. The CDR3 has 16 amino acids. The CDR3 sequence: CASSPGQGGYGETQYF. CDR3 sequence (DNA): TGTGCCAGCAGCCCGGGGCAAGGGGGATACGGAGAGACCCAGTACTTC.

The chain combines TRBV5-6 with TRBJ2-7; TRBD2 might be the D (6 bases). The germline V gene encodes CDR1 SGHDT and CDR2 YYEEEE. The V and J ends lost 0 bases and 4 bases respectively, with 14 bases between them. The length of the CDR3 is 15 residues. CDR3 nucleotide sequence: TGTGCCAGCAGCTTGGCCGGGAGAGCTGGTTACGAGCAGTACGTC. This gives the protein CASSLAGRAGYEQYV.

The J gene is TRBJ2-6, the V gene TRBV19; TRBD1 matches at 10 bases. The CDR3 is 16 residues long. V gave up 11 bases and J gave up 1 base; unmatched junction bases: 8. Germline CDR1 LNHDA, CDR2 SQIVND (reference sequence). CDR3 DNA: TGTGCCCGGGGGGACAGGGGTCTTTCTGGGGCCAACGTCCTGACTTTC. It codes for CARGDRGLSGANVLTF.

In its sample, this clone was seen once. The rearrangement links TRBV28 to TRBJ2-4; 8 positions agree with TRBD2. The CDR3 totals 16 residues. Germline loops: CDR1 MDHEN, CDR2 SYDVKM. Trimming took 8 bases from V and 7 from J; bases not matched to a gene: 16. The CDR3 here is CASRPPTGLARNIQYF. The CDR3 coding sequence is TGTGCCAGCCGGCCCCCCACCGGACTAGCAAGGAACATTCAGTACTTC.

This chain links TRBV7-9 with TRBJ2-7; 7 nucleotides align to TRBD2. Germline V gene sequence: CDR1 SEHNR, CDR2 FQNEAQ (reference sequence). The CDR3 runs 15 residues. V lost 6 bases, J lost 3 bases, and 11 bases stayed unmatched. CDR3 nucleotides: TGTGCCAGCAGTCGGGGGGACGGGAAAGGCTACGAGCAGTACTTC. This gives the protein CASSRGDGKGYEQYF.

This rearrangement joins TRBV6-5 to TRBJ2-3; D is possibly TRBD2 (5 bases). The CDR3 is 14 amino acids. Germline V lookup: CDR1 MNHEY, CDR2 SVGAGI. The germline V and J ends were trimmed by 2 bases and 4 bases, with 10 bases remaining between them. The CDR3 here is CASSYREGADTQYF. CDR3 sequence (DNA): TGTGCCAGCAGTTACCGGGAAGGAGCAGATACGCAGTATTTT.

This chain uses TRBV6-5 with TRBJ1-1; TRBD1 agrees at 7 bases. This CDR3 is built from 13 residues. V was clipped by 0 bases and J by 10 bases; unmatched bases: 5. CDR1 is MNHEY and CDR2 is SVGAGI in the germline V gene. CDR3 bases: TGTGCCAGCAGTTACTCGAGGACAGGAGGAGCTTTCTTT. Translated: CASSYSRTGGAFF.

The J gene is TRBJ1-3, the V gene TRBV7-9; no definite D call. This CDR3 is 14 amino acids long. Germline-derived CDR1 and CDR2 are SEHNR and FQNEAQ (reference sequence). The V gene lost 1 base and the J gene lost 4 bases, with 8 bases spanning the gap. The CDR3 loop reads CASSLVAVGNTIYF. CDR3 nucleotides: TGTGCCAGCAGCTTAGTGGCGGTAGGAAACACCATATATTTT.

The V and J genes are TRBV12-3 or TRBV12-4 and TRBJ2-2, with D hard to call. CDR3 size: 13 residues. V was clipped by 10 bases and J by 4 bases, with 13 bases between them. The CDR3 loop reads CATRRYATGELFF. As DNA, the CDR3 is TGTGCCACCCGTCGCTACGCCACCGGGGAGCTGTTTTTT.

CDR3 sequence reads: CASSTQAGQLNEKLFF. CDR3 nucleotide sequence: TGTGCCAGCTCGACGCAGGCAGGACAGCTTAATGAAAAACTGTTTTTT. The genes are TRBV18 and TRBJ1-4; the D gene is possibly TRBD1 (6 bases). This CDR3 comprises 16 residues. The V and J ends lost 6 bases and 4 bases respectively, with 18 bases between them. Germline CDR1 is KGHSH and CDR2 is LQKENI.

This clone was seen more than once but under ten times. J is TRBJ2-3 and V is TRBV27; TRBD2 agrees at 11 bases. The CDR3 covers 15 residues. With 4 bases clipped from V and 5 bases from J, the junction kept 5 bases outside the gene matches. CDR1 MNHEY and CDR2 SMNVEV come from the germline V gene (reference sequence). DNA of the CDR3: TGTGCCAGCAGTTCCCCTGGACTAGCGGGAGATACGCAGTATTTT. This encodes CASSSPGLAGDTQYF.

The chain uses TRBV10-3 and TRBJ2-2; tentative D call: TRBD2 (6 bases). CDR3 length: 15 residues. Between the trimmed V and J ends, which lost 6 bases and 0 bases, there was a span of 11 bases. CDR1 and CDR2 from the germline V gene are ENHRY and SYGVKD. The CDR3 bases are TGTGCCATCAGCGCGCGGGACCCGAACACCGGGGAGCTGTTTTTT. It codes for CAISARDPNTGELFF.

The gene calls are TRBV5-1 and TRBJ1-6; D is unclear. Germline V lookup: CDR1 SGHRS, CDR2 YFSETQ. The V end lost 3 bases, the J end lost 8 bases, and 12 bases lay between the germline ends. The CDR3 runs to 14 residues. CDR3 DNA: TGCGCCAGCAGCTCTAGTTACATGGATTCACCCCTCCACTTT. It translates to CASSSSYMDSPLHF.

The chain joins TRBV6-2 or TRBV6-3 to TRBJ1-5, with D possibly matching TRBD1 (5 bases). The CDR3 sequence is 15 residues long. Trimming cost V 5 bases and J 3 bases, with 14 bases left between them. Germline CDR1 is MNHEY and CDR2 is SVGEGT. CDR3 DNA: TGTGCCAGCAGTGACCGCGGGACTTTCAATCAGCCCCAGCATTTT. Amino acids: CASSDRGTFNQPQHF.

The rearrangement uses TRBV18 and TRBJ1-4, with 8 nucleotides matching TRBD1. This CDR3 is built from 12 residues. V gave up 2 bases and J gave up 10 bases; unmatched junction bases: 0. The germline CDR1 and CDR2 sequences are KGHSH and LQKENI. The CDR3: CASSPGQGKLFF. DNA for the CDR3: TGTGCCAGCTCACCAGGACAGGGAAAACTGTTTTTT. The whole variable domain, filled in from reference TRBV18 and TRBJ1-4, reads NAGVMQNPRHLVRRRGQEARLRCSPMKGHSHVYWYRQLPEEGLKFMVYLQKENIIDESGMPKERFSAEFPKEGPSILRIQQVVRGDSAAYFCASSPGQGKLFFGSGTQLSVL.

The gene calls are TRBV2 and TRBJ2-6, with D possibly being TRBD1 (5 bases). The germline V and J ends were trimmed by 7 bases and 2 bases, with 6 bases remaining between them. The CDR3 spans 13 residues. Germline-derived CDR1 and CDR2 are SNHLY and FYNNEI. The CDR3 sequence is CASKGTGANVLTF. The CDR3 DNA reads TGTGCCAGCAAGGGGACTGGGGCCAACGTCCTGACTTTC.

V usage is TRBV6-4 and J usage is TRBJ2-2; no clear D gene. Trimming took 0 bases from V and 0 from J, leaving 5 bases between them. The CDR3 is 15 residues long. CDR1 and CDR2 (germline): MRHNA, SNTAGT. The CDR3 loop is CASSDSYTNTGELFF. The CDR3 bases are TGTGCCAGCAGTGACTCTTATACGAACACCGGGGAGCTGTTTTTT.

This clone was detected a few times. V usage is TRBV5-1 and J usage is TRBJ2-3; D remains ambiguous. The CDR3 consists of 15 residues. Germline CDR1 SGHRS, CDR2 YFSETQ. With 1 base removed from V and 1 base from J, the gap between germline ends came to 10 bases. Here the CDR3 reads CASSLSTARTDTQYF. CDR3 sequence (DNA): TGCGCCAGCAGCTTGAGCACAGCCCGCACAGATACGCAGTATTTT.

CDR3 sequence: CASSLDTSGRTQYF. The CDR3 DNA sequence: TGTGCCAGCAGCTTAGATACTAGCGGGCGTACGCAGTATTTT. The V and J genes are TRBV11-1 and TRBJ2-3, with 9 nucleotides matching TRBD2. V was pared by 1 base and J by 8 bases, with 4 bases of the junction left unmatched. Per germline, CDR1 SGHAT and CDR2 FQDESV (reference sequence). The CDR3 has 14 residues.

The CDR3 DNA sequence: TGTGCCAGCAGCGCACGGGACAGGGGGCGTTGGGCAGATACGCAGTATTTT. It specifies CASSARDRGRWADTQYF. V and J are TRBV14 and TRBJ2-3; TRBD1 matches 12 bases. This CDR3 is 17 amino acids long. Germline loops: CDR1 SGHDN, CDR2 FVKESK. V shed 5 bases, J shed 4 bases, and the junction held 10 bases outside the gene matches.

V usage is TRBV5-5 and J usage is TRBJ1-6; 7 bases agree with TRBD1. Per germline, CDR1 SGHKS and CDR2 YYEKEE (reference sequence). The CDR3 runs 15 residues. With 0 bases clipped from V and 10 bases from J, the junction kept 7 bases outside the gene matches. The CDR3 DNA reads as TGTGCCAGCAGCTTGGTACAGGGGTACGGATCACCCCTCCACTTT. It is translated as CASSLVQGYGSPLHF.

This clone appeared once. The rearrangement uses TRBV4-1 and TRBJ1-1; a weak D match, TRBD1 (6 bases). V lost 3 bases to trimming and J lost 11 bases, with 13 bases between them. The CDR3 is 12 amino acids. Germline CDR1 MGHRA, CDR2 YSYEKL. For the CDR3, the DNA is TGCGCCAGCAGCCAGACTACAGGGTTGGCTTTCTTT. This translates into CASSQTTGLAFF.

The chain carries TRBV19 and TRBJ2-5, with D possibly TRBD1 on 5 matching bases. Germline assignment: CDR1 LNHDA and CDR2 SQIVND (reference sequence). Trimming left V 7 bases short and J 5 bases short, with 20 bases between. The CDR3 has 15 residues. The CDR3 sequence is CASTGGWGPRETQYF. CDR3 coding DNA: TGTGCCAGTACCGGCGGCTGGGGCCCTCGTGAGACCCAGTACTTC. Full variable domain (remainder filled in from reference TRBV19 and TRBJ2-5): DGGITQSPKYLFRKEGQNVTLSCEQNLNHDAMYWYRQDPGQGLRLIYYSQIVNDFQKGDIAEGYSVSREKKESFPLTVTSAQKNPTAFYLCASTGGWGPRETQYFGPGTRLLVL.

This chain joins TRBV29-1 and TRBJ1-1; D is possibly TRBD1 (6 bases). V was clipped by 2 bases and J by 2 bases, with 15 bases between them. Germline CDR1 reads SQVTM; CDR2 reads ANQGSEA. The CDR3 extends over 15 amino acids. The CDR3 protein is CSVEKGGRSNTEAFF. Written as DNA, the CDR3 is TGCAGCGTTGAAAAAGGGGGTCGGTCTAACACTGAAGCTTTCTTT.